This T cell receptor (beta chain) was sequenced for a study of T cells expressing NK-cell markers. Points from the study as a whole: There were a handful of donors in whom these clonotypes also led the CD3+CD56-NKG2C+ fraction. In a group of several donors, dominant NKG2C+ clonotypes represented about 1.0-7.0% of CD8+ T cells.

CDR1 and CDR2 (germline): MGHRA, YSYEKL. The CDR3 spans 14 residues. TCRdb reprocessed the 5' RACE reads and stores each CDR3 protein as one record, lacking DNA. The data show approximately 440,000 distinct CDR3 sequences, and the top ten clones hold roughly 1.4%. Remarks on this clonotype: What it recognizes is unknown.

The rearrangement joins TRBV4-1 to TRBJ1-5; the TRBD1 assignment by TCRdb is unverifiable without DNA. This sequence originates from a woman aged 45-60 years in good health. The specimen was blood T cells: a sorted CD56 or NKG2C T cell subset, CD4+ or CD8+ T cells, or bulk PBMC T cells (not recorded which). This CDR3 reads CASSVRQGNQPQHF.